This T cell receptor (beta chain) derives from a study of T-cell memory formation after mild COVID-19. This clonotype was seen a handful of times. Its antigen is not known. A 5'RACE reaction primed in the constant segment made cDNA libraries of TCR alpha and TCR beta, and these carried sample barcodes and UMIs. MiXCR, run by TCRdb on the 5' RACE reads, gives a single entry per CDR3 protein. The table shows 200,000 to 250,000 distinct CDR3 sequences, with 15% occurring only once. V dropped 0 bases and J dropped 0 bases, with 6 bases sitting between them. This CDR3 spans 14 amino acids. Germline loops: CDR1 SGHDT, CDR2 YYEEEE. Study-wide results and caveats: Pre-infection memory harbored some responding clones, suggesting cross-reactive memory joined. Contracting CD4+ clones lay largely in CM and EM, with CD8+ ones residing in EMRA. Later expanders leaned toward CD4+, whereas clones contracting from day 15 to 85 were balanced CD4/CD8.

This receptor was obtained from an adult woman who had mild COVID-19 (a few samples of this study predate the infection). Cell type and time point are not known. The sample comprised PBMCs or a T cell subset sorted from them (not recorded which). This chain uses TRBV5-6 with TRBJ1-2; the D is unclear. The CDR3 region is CASSLVGANYGYTF. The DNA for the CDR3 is TGTGCCAGCAGCTTGGTCGGTGCTAACTATGGCTACACCTTC.